This T cell receptor (beta chain) was found in a study of blood T cell repertoires in COVID-19. The CDR3 covers 14 residues. CDR1 GTSNPN and CDR2 SVGIG come from the germline V gene (reference sequence). Trimming took 0 bases from V and 4 from J, leaving 10 bases between them. Authors' processing steps: The assay estimated nucleated cells by amplifying reference gene primers. Repertoires were generated with immunoSEQ multiplex PCR, while TCRdb's copy carries only in-frame clones and drops some. V and J calls and clone size are those listed in that table; D and trimming were worked out from the DNA. The sample has about 240,000 clones; approximately 78% are singletons. This clone was found a few times. Other DNA sequences in the sample encode the same CDR3.

This sequence was found in a woman aged 60-75 years with active or convalescent COVID-19. This chain links TRBV30 with TRBJ1-3; D perhaps matches TRBD1 (5 bases). The sequenced material came from peripheral blood. The CDR3 DNA sequence: TGTGCCTGGAGTGTACCCGGGGGAGGAAACACCATATATTTT. It specifies CAWSVPGGGNTIYF.